This T cell receptor beta chain was recovered during a study of OX40 agonist ivuxolimab in advanced cancers. Study-wide results and caveats: Clones of CD4+ and CD8+ blood T cells grew by week 6 at doses of 0.1 to 3.0 mg/kg.

As concerns this clone: Its antigen is unknown.

Germline CDR1 SGHNT, CDR2 YENEEA. The CDR3 is made up of 12 amino acids. Trimming left V 6 bases short and J 7 bases short, with 10 bases between. Libraries were prepared by immunoSEQ multiplex PCR; TCRdb keeps only in-frame clonotypes and omits some of them. The sample has 55,000 to 70,000 clones; roughly 80% are singletons. The chain employs TRBV11-3 and TRBJ2-1; tentative D call: TRBD2 (5 bases). The source of this sequence is an adult with an advanced solid tumor such as melanoma, head and neck, liver or kidney cancer. Source: CD4+ or CD8+ T cells sorted from blood, taken in a trial of the OX40 agonist ivuxolimab. CDR3 sequence reads: CASRDRGNEQFF. The CDR3 region has the DNA TGTGCCAGCAGAGACCGGGGAAATGAGCAGTTCTTC.